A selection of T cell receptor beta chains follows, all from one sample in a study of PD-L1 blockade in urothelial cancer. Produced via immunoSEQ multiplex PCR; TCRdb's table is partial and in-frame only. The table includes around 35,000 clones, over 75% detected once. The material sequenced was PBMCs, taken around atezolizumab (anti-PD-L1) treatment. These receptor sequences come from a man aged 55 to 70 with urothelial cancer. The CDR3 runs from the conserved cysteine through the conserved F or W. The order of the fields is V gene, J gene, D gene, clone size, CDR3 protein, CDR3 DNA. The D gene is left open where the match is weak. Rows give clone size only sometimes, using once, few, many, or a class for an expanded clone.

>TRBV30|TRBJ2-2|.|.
CAWSLGAGWRTGELFF
TGTGCCTGGAGTCTAGGGGCGGGATGGCGTACCGGGGAGCTGTTTTTT
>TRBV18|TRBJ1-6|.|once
CASSPLGEGNSPLHF
TGTGCCAGCTCACCACTCGGGGAGGGGAATTCACCCCTCCACTTT
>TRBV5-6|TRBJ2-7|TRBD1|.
CASSLAGTDSYEQYF
TGTGCCAGCAGCTTAGCCGGGACAGACTCCTACGAGCAGTACTTC
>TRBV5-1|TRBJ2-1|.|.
CASSLDRAYNEQFF
TGCGCCAGCAGCTTGGACAGGGCTTACAATGAGCAGTTCTTC
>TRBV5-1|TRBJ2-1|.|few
CASSGNYGEQFF
TGCGCCAGCAGCGGAAACTACGGGGAGCAGTTCTTC
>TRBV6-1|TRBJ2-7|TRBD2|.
CASKRGASGLYEQYF
TGTGCCAGCAAGCGGGGGGCTAGCGGGTTATACGAGCAGTACTTC
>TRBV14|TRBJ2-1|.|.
CASSQEMGQRRNEQFF
TGTGCCAGCAGCCAAGAGATGGGACAAAGAAGGAATGAGCAGTTCTTC
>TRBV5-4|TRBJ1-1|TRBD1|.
CASSPRQGNTEAFF
TGTGCCAGCAGCCCCAGACAGGGGAACACTGAAGCTTTCTTT
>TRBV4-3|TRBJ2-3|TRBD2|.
CASSRAGGTTDTQYF
TGCGCCAGCAGCCGAGCGGGAGGTACCACAGATACGCAGTATTTT
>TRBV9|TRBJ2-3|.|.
CASSVGLQGSTDTQYF
TGTGCCAGCAGCGTAGGCCTACAGGGTAGCACAGATACGCAGTATTTT
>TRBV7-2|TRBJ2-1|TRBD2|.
CASTYSGSGYNEQFF
TGTGCCAGCACCTATAGCGGGAGCGGCTACAATGAGCAGTTCTTC
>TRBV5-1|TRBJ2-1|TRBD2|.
CASSLSSGTYNEQFF
TGCGCCAGCAGCTTGTCTAGCGGGACCTACAATGAGCAGTTCTTC
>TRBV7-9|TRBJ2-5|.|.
CASSLGRGGETQYF
TGTGCCAGCAGCTTAGGAAGGGGTGGGGAGACCCAGTACTTC
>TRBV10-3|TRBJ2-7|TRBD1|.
CAISAGRGSYEQYF
TGTGCCATCAGTGCCGGCAGGGGGTCCTACGAGCAGTACTTC
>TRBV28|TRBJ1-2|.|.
CASSFWGQNYGYTF
TGTGCCAGCAGTTTTTGGGGCCAGAACTATGGCTACACCTTC
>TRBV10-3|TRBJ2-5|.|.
CAISESGGRETQYF
TGTGCCATCAGTGAGTCTGGGGGGAGGGAGACCCAGTACTTC
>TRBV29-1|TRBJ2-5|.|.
CSVEGDSQETQYF
TGCAGCGTTGAGGGTGACAGCCAAGAGACCCAGTACTTC
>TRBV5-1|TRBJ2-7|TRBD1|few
CASSNAGTGYEQYF
TGCGCCAGCAGTAATGCCGGGACAGGGTACGAGCAGTACTTC
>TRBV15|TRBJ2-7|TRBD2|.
CATSRGTSGNYEQYF
TGTGCCACCAGCAGGGGGACTAGCGGGAACTACGAGCAGTACTTC
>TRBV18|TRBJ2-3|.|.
CASSPSVGHTDTQYF
TGTGCCAGCTCACCATCCGTGGGCCACACAGATACGCAGTATTTT
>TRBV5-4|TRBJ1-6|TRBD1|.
CASSLEGTGDSPLHF
TGTGCCAGCAGCTTGGAAGGGACAGGGGATTCACCCCTCCACTTT
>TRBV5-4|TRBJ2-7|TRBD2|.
CASSMRLAVTYEQYF
TGTGCCAGCAGCATGAGACTAGCGGTTACCTACGAGCAGTACTTC
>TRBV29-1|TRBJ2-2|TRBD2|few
CSVERLAGFTGELFF
TGCAGCGTTGAAAGACTAGCGGGATTCACCGGGGAGCTGTTTTTT
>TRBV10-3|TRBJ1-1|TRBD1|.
CAISGQGNTEAFF
TGTGCCATCAGCGGACAGGGAAACACTGAAGCTTTCTTT
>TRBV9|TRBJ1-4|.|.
CASSLSGTGSEKLFF
TGTGCCAGCAGCCTCTCCGGAACAGGGTCTGAAAAACTGTTTTTT
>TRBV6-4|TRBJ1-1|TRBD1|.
CATQRDRGNTEAFF
TGTGCCACCCAACGGGACAGGGGAAACACTGAAGCTTTCTTT
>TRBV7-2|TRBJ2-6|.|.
CASSLTGGALAGANVLTF
TGTGCCAGCAGCTTAACAGGGGGGGCTCTTGCGGGGGCCAACGTCCTGACTTTC
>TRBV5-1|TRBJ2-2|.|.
CASSLAPGSTGELFF
TGCGCCAGCAGCTTGGCCCCGGGTAGCACCGGGGAGCTGTTTTTT
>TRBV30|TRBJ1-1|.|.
CAWNTGQLNTEAFF
TGTGCCTGGAATACCGGACAGTTGAACACTGAAGCTTTCTTT
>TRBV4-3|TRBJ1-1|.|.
CASSLTPSTEAFF
TGCGCCAGCAGCCTCACCCCGAGCACTGAAGCTTTCTTT
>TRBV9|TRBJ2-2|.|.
CASSVARVGTGELFF
TGTGCCAGCAGCGTAGCCAGGGTGGGGACCGGGGAGCTGTTTTTT
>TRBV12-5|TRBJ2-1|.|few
CASGLVLFGQGRSYNEQFF
TGTGCTAGTGGTTTGGTATTGTTCGGGCAGGGTAGGTCCTACAATGAGCAGTTCTTC
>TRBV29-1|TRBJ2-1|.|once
CSVESQGIVEQFF
TGCAGCGTTGAATCCCAGGGGATAGTTGAGCAGTTCTTC
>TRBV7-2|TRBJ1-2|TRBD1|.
CASSLVQGDYGYTF
TGTGCCAGCAGCTTAGTACAGGGGGACTATGGCTACACCTTC
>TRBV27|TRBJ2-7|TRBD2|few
CASSRAGLSYEQYF
TGTGCCAGCAGCCGAGCGGGACTATCCTACGAGCAGTACTTC
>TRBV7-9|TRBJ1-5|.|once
CASSHPVEHQPQHF
TGTGCCAGCAGCCATCCCGTGGAGCATCAGCCCCAGCATTTT
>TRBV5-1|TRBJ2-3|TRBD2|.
CASSLMTSGTSTDTQYF
TGCGCCAGCAGCTTGATGACTAGCGGGACTAGCACAGATACGCAGTATTTT
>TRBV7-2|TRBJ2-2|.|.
CASSLTSRNTGELFF
TGTGCCAGCAGCCTTACTAGCAGGAACACCGGGGAGCTGTTTTTT
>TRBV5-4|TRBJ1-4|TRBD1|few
CASSLRTGGTNEKLFF
TGTGCCAGCAGCCTAAGGACAGGGGGAACTAATGAAAAACTGTTTTTT
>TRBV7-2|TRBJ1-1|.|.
CASSPPRRANTEAFF
TGTGCCAGCAGCCCCCCTCGGAGGGCGAACACTGAAGCTTTCTTT
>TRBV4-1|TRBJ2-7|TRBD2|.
CASSQDRTSGSYEQYF
TGCGCCAGCAGCCAAGATCGCACTAGCGGTTCCTACGAGCAGTACTTC
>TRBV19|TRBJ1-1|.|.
CASSIGYQGGAFF
TGTGCCAGTAGTATAGGATATCAAGGGGGAGCTTTCTTT
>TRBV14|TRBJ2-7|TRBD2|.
CASSQGGIIAGGPLEQYF
TGTGCCAGCAGCCAAGGGGGGATTATAGCGGGAGGGCCCCTCGAGCAGTACTTC
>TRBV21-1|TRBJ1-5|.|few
CASSPISAQRHCQPQHF
TGTGCCAGCAGTCCCATTTCGGCTCAGCGGCATTGTCAGCCCCAGCATTTT
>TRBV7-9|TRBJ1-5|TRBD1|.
CASSAQSRTGGDQPQHF
TGTGCCAGCAGCGCCCAGAGCAGGACAGGGGGCGATCAGCCCCAGCATTTT
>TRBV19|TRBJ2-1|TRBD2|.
CASSITSGSSYNEQFF
TGTGCCAGTAGTATTACTAGCGGGAGCTCCTACAATGAGCAGTTCTTC
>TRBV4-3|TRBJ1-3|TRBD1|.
CASSQDPTGGNTIYF
TGCGCCAGCAGCCAAGATCCGACAGGGGGAAACACCATATATTTT
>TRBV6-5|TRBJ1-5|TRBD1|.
CASSNRDRGAQPQHF
TGTGCCAGCAGTAACCGGGACAGGGGAGCTCAGCCCCAGCATTTT
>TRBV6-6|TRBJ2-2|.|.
CASRKGASGDTGELFF
TGTGCCAGCAGGAAGGGGGCATCGGGGGACACCGGGGAGCTGTTTTTT